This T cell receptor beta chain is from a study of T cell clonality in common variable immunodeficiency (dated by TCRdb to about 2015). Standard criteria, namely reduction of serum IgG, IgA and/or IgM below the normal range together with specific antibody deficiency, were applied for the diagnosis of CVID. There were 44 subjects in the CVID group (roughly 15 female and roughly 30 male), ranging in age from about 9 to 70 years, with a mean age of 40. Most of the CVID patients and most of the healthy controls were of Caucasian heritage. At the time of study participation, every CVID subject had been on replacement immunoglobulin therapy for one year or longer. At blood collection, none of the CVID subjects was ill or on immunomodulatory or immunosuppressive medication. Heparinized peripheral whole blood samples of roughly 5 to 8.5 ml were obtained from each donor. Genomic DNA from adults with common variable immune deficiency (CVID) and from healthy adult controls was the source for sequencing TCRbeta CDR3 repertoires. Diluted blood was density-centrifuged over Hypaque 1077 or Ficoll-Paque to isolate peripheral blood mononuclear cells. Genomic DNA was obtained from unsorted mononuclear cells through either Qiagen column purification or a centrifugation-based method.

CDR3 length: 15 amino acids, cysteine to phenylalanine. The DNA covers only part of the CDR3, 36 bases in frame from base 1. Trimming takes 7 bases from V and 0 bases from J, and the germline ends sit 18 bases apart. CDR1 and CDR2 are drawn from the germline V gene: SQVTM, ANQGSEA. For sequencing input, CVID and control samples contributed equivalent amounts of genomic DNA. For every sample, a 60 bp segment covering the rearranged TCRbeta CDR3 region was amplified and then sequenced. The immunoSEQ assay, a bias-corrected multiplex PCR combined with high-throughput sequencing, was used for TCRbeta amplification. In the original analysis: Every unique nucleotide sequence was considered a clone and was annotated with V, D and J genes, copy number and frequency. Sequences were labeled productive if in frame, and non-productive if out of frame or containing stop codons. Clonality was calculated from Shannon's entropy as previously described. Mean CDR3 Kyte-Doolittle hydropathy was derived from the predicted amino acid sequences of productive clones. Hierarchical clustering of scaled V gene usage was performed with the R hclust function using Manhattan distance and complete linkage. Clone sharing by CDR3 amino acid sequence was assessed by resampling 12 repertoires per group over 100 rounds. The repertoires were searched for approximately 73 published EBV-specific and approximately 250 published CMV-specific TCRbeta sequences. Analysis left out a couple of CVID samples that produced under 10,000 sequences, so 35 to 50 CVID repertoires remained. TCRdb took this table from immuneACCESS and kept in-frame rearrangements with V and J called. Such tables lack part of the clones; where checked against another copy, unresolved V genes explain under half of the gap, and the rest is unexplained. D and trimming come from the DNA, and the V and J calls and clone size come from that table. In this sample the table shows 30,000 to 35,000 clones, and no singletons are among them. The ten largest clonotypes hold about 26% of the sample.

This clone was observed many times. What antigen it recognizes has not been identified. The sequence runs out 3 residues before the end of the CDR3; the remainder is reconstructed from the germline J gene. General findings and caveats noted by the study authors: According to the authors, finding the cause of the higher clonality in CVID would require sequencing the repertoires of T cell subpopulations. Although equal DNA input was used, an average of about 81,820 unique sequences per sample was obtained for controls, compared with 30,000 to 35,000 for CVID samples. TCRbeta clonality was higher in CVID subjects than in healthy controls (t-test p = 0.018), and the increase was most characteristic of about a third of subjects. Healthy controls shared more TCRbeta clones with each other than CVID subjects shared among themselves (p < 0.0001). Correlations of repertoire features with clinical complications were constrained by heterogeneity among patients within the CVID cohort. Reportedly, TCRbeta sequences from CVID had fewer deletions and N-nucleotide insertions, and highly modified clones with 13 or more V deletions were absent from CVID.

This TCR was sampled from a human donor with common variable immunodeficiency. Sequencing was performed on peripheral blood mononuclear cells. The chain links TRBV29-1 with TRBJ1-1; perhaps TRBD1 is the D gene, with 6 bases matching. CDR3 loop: CSAPVDSSMNTEAFF. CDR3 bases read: TGCAGCGCCCCCGTGGACAGCTCTATGAACACTGAA.